The source of this T cell receptor (beta chain) is a study of cytomegalovirus exposure and HLA in healthy donors. Study findings and constraints: In vitro confirmation showed three CMV-associated chains to be CMV antigen specific.

As concerns this clone: Its specificity is unknown.

Sequencing used immunoSEQ multiplex PCR; TCRdb keeps in-frame clones, though not all of them. The sample lists 120,000 or so clones, approximately 87% occurring once. The CDR3 totals 20 residues. Trimming stripped 2 bases from V and 2 bases from J, with 27 bases between. CDR1 and CDR2 (germline): MDHEN, SYDVKM. This sequence joins TRBV28 and TRBJ2-5, with D perhaps TRBD1 (5 bases). The sequence was obtained from a woman in her 30s in good health and CMV-seronegative. Sample: PBMCs. This CDR3 is CASSLRISSLRAQEQETQYF. CDR3 nucleotides: TGTGCCAGCAGTTTAAGGATCAGCAGTTTAAGGGCACAGGAGCAAGAGACCCAGTACTTC.